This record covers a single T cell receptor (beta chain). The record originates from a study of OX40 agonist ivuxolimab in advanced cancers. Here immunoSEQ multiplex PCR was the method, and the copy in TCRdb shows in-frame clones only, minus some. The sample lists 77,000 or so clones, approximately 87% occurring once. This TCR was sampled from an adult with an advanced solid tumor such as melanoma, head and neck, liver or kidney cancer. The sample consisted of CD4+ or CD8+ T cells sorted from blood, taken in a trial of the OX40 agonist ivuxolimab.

CDR3 nucleotides: TGCGCCAGCAGCTCGGGACAGGTGGGAACTGGAAACACCATATATTTT. Amino acids: CASSSGQVGTGNTIYF. The V call is TRBV5-1, the J call TRBJ1-3, with 8 bases that match TRBD1. The CDR3 is 16 amino acids. V lost 3 bases, J lost 2 bases, and 7 bases stayed unmatched. CDR1 and CDR2 (germline): SGHRS, YFSETQ.